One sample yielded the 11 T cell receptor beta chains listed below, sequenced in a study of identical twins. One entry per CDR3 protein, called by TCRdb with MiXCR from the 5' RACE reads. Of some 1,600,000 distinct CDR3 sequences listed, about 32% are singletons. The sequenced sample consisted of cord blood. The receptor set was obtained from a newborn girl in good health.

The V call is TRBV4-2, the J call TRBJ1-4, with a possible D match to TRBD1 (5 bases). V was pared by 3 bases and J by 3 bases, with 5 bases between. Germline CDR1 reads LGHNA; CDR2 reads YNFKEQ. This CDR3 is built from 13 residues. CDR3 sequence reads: CASSHRANEKLFF. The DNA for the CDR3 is TGTGCCAGCAGCCACAGGGCTAATGAAAAACTGTTTTTT.

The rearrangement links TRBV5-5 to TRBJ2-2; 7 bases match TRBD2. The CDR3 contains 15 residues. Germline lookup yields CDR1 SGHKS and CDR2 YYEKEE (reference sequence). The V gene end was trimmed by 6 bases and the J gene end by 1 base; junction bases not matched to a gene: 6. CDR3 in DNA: TGTGCCAGCACCCCCTTAGCGGGGAACACCGGGGAGCTGTTTTTT. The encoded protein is CASTPLAGNTGELFF.

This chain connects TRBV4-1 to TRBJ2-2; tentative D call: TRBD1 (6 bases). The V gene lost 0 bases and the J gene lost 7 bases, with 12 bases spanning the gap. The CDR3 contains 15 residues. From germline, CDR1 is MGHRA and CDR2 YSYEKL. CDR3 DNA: TGCGCCAGCAGCCAAGATACAGGGAGTATCGGGGAGCTGTTTTTT. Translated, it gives CASSQDTGSIGELFF.

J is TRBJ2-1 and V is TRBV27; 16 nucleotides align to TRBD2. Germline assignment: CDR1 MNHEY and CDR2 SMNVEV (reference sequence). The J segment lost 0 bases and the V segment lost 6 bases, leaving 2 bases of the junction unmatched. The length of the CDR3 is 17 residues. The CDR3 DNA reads TGTGCCAGCAGGGGACTAGCGGGAGGGCTCTCCTACAATGAGCAGTTCTTC. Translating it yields CASRGLAGGLSYNEQFF.

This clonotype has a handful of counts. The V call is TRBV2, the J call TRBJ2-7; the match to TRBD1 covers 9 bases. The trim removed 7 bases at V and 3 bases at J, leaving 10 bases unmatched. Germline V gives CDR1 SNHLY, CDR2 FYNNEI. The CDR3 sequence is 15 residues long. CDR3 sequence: CASTLRPGQGYEQYF. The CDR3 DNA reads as TGTGCCAGCACCCTACGCCCGGGACAGGGCTACGAGCAGTACTTC. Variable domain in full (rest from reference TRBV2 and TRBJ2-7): EPEVTQTPSHQVTQMGQEVILRCVPISNHLYFYWYRQILGQKVEFLVSFYNNEISEKSEIFDDQFSVERPDGSNFTLKIRSTKLEDSAMYFCASTLRPGQGYEQYFGPGTRLTVT.

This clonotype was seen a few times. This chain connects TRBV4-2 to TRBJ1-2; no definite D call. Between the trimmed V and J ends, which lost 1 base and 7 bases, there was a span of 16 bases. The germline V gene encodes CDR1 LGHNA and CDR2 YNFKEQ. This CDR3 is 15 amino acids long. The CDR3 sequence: CASSQVIRDTSGYTF. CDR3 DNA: TGTGCCAGCAGCCAAGTTATACGGGATACGAGTGGCTACACCTTC.

The CDR3 DNA reads TGTGCCAGCAGCCCGACTAGCCGGGTTTACAATGAGCAGTTCTTC. Protein: CASSPTSRVYNEQFF. This chain connects TRBV7-9 to TRBJ2-1, with TRBD2 matching 7 bases. CDR1 and CDR2 from the germline V gene are SEHNR and FQNEAQ (reference sequence). The CDR3 has 15 amino acids. The V segment lost 5 bases and the J segment 4 bases; nucleotides outside the gene matches: 8. Full variable domain (remainder filled in from reference TRBV7-9 and TRBJ2-1): DTGVSQNPRHKITKRGQNVTFRCDPISEHNRLYWYRQTLGQGPEFLTYFQNEAQLEKSRLLSDRFSAERPKGSFSTLEIQRTEQGDSAMYLCASSPTSRVYNEQFFGPGTRLTVL.

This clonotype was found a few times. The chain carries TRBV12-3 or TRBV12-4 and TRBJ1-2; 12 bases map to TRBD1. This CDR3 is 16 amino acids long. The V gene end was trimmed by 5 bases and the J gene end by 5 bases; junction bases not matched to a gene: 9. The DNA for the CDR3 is TGTGCCAGCAGTCCAAGGGACAGGGGGCGCGAGTATGGCTACACCTTC. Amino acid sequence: CASSPRDRGREYGYTF.

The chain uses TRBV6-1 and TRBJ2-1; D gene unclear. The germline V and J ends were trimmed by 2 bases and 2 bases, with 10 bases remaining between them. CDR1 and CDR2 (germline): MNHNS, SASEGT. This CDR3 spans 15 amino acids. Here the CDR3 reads CASSERPIPYNEQFF. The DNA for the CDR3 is TGTGCCAGCAGTGAACGGCCCATTCCCTACAATGAGCAGTTCTTC.

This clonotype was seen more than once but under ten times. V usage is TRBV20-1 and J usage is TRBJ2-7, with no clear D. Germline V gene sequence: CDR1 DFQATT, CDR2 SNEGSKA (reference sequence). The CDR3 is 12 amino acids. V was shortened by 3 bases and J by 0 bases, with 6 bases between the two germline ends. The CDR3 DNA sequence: TGCAGTGCTAGCCAGTTCTCCTACGAGCAGTACTTC. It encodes CSASQFSYEQYF.

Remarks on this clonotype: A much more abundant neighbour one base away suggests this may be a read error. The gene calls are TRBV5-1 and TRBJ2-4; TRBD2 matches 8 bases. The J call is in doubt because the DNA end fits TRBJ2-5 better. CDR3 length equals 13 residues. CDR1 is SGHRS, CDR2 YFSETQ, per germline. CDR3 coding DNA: TGCGCCAGCAGCGCGGGACTAGAAGAGACCCAGTACTTC. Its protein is CASSAGLEETQYF.